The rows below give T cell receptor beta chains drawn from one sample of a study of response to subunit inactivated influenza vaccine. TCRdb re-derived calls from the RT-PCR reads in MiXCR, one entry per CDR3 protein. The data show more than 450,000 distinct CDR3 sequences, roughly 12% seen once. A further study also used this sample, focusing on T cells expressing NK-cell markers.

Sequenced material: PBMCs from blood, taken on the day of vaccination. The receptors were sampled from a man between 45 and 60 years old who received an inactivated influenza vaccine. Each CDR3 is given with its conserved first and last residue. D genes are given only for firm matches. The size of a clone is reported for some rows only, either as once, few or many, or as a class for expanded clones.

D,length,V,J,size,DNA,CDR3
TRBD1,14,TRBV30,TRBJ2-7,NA,TGTGCCTGGAGTGTAGGCAGGGGGCGCGTCGAGCAGTACTTC,CAWSVGRGRVEQYF
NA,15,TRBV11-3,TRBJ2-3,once,TGTGCCAGCAGCCAGGGACTCCTTAGCACAGATACGCAGTATTTT,CASSQGLLSTDTQYF
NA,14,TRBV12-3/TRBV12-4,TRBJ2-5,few,TGTGCCAGCAGTCCCAGACAGGACGGAGAGACCCAGTACTTC,CASSPRQDGETQYF
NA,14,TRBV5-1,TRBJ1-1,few,TGCGCCAGCAGCGCGGTACAGCTGAACACTGAAGCTTTCTTT,CASSAVQLNTEAFF
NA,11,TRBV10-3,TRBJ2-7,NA,TGTGCCATCAGTCAGGGCTACGAGCAGTACTTC,CAISQGYEQYF
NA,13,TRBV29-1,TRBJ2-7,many,TGCAGCGTTGATGGGGACAACACCTACGAGCAGTACTTC,CSVDGDNTYEQYF
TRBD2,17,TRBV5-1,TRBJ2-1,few,TGCGCCAGCAGCTCAGCCGGGACTAGCCGCTCCTACAATGAGCAGTTCTTC,CASSSAGTSRSYNEQFF
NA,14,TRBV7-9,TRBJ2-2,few,TGTGCCAGCAGCTTAGTCCCCGGGGCCGGGGAGCTGTTTTTT,CASSLVPGAGELFF
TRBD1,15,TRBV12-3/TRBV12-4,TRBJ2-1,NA,TGTGCCAGCAGCGACACAGGGGGCGCTTACAATGAGCAGTTCTTC,CASSDTGGAYNEQFF
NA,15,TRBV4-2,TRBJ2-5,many,TGTGCCAGCAGCCAAGTATCGGTTAAGCAAGAGACCCAGTACTTC,CASSQVSVKQETQYF
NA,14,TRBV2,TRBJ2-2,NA,TGTGCCAGCAGTGGGTTAACTTCCACCGGGGAGCTGTTTTTT,CASSGLTSTGELFF
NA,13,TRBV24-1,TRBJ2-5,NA,TGTGCCACCAGTGATCCCCTCGTGGAGACCCAGTACTTC,CATSDPLVETQYF
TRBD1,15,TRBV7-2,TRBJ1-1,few,TGTGCCAGCAGCCAACGACAGGGGCTGAACACTGAAGCTTTCTTT,CASSQRQGLNTEAFF
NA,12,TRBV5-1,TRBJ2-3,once,TGCGCCAGCGGTCCAGGGACAGATACGCAGTATTTT,CASGPGTDTQYF
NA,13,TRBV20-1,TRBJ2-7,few,TGCAGTGCTATGGGGGGCTCCTACCTCGAGCAGTACTTC,CSAMGGSYLEQYF
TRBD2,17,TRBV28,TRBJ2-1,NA,TGTGCCAGCAGTTCTCAGGGCCTAGCGGAATATCACAATGAGCAGTTCTTC,CASSSQGLAEYHNEQFF
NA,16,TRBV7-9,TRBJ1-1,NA,TGTGCCAGCAGCTTATCCGCGGGGCCAGGGAACACTGAAGCTTTCTTT,CASSLSAGPGNTEAFF
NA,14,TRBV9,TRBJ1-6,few,TGTGCCAGCAGCGTCCGACAGACAAATTCACCCCTCCACTTT,CASSVRQTNSPLHF
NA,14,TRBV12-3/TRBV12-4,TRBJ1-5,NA,TGTGCCAGCAGTTTAGGCAGGGTCGATCAGCCCCAGCATTTT,CASSLGRVDQPQHF
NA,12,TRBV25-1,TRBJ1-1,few,TGTGCCAGCAATGGGGGAGCCGGTGAAGCTTTCTTT,CASNGGAGEAFF